A selection of T cell receptor beta chains follows, all from one sample in a study of T cell repertoires in cytomegalovirus infection. TCRdb itself ran the reads through MiXCR, one entry per CDR3 protein. The sample consists of about 770,000 distinct CDR3 sequences, around 29% of them appearing once. Their recognized antigens are unknown. The starting material was cultured CD8+ T cells from PBMCs, obtained from culture after CMV antigen stimulation. The receptors were sampled from a human donor in good health (CMV status not recorded). Some clones in this sample may be carry-over from other donors' samples. The CDR3 runs from the conserved cysteine through the conserved F or W. D genes are given only for firm matches. Size values are once, few and many counts, or a class for expanded clones, and some rows have none.

cdr3_aa	cdr3_nt	d_call	clone_size	v_call	j_call
CSAGTGENYGYTF	TGCAGTGCGGGAACAGGGGAGAACTATGGCTACACCTTC	TRBD1	-	TRBV20-1	TRBJ1-2
CASAPVERGVLGEQFF	TGTGCCAGCGCCCCTGTCGAACGGGGGGTATTAGGTGAGCAGTTCTTC	TRBD2	-	TRBV7-9	TRBJ2-1
CASSPIGQAEAFF	TGTGCCAGCAGCCCAATCGGACAGGCTGAAGCTTTCTTT	TRBD1	few	TRBV7-8	TRBJ1-1
CASSLRGGPSADTQYF	TGTGCCAGCAGCTTACGGGGGGGCCCCTCGGCAGATACGCAGTATTTT	TRBD2	-	TRBV7-9	TRBJ2-3
CASSPLPEAFF	TGTGCCAGCAGCCCACTCCCTGAAGCTTTCTTT	-	few	TRBV7-2	TRBJ1-1
CASIGDTQYF	TGTGCCAGCATTGGAGATACGCAGTATTTT	-	many	TRBV7-9	TRBJ2-3
CSVGSGVVGTQYF	TGCAGCGTTGGTAGCGGGGTGGTTGGTACGCAGTATTTT	TRBD2	-	TRBV29-1	TRBJ2-3
CASGWGTGSSGELFF	TGTGCCAGTGGGTGGGGGACAGGGTCGTCCGGGGAGCTGTTTTTT	TRBD1	-	TRBV6-8	TRBJ2-2
CASSHQRDEQFF	TGCGCCAGCAGCCACCAACGGGATGAGCAGTTCTTC	-	few	TRBV4-1	TRBJ2-1
CASTGGYEQYF	TGTGCCAGCACCGGGGGCTACGAGCAGTACTTC	-	many	TRBV19	TRBJ2-7
CASSSGQEAYNEQFF	TGTGCCAGCAGCTCGGGACAGGAGGCCTACAATGAGCAGTTCTTC	TRBD1	few	TRBV7-3	TRBJ2-1
CASLTGVDGYTF	TGTGCCAGCCTAACAGGGGTAGATGGCTACACCTTC	TRBD1	-	TRBV2	TRBJ1-2
CASSQARFYNEQFF	TGCGCCAGCAGCCAAGCCAGATTCTACAATGAGCAGTTCTTC	-	-	TRBV4-3	TRBJ2-1
CSARAQQDYEQYF	TGCAGTGCTAGAGCGCAACAGGATTACGAGCAGTACTTC	-	few	TRBV20-1	TRBJ2-7
CASSKPPWTGDVNEQFF	TGTGCCAGCAGCAAACCGCCCTGGACAGGGGATGTCAATGAGCAGTTCTTC	TRBD1	-	TRBV9	TRBJ2-1
CASSFGTGWSGELFF	TGTGCCAGCAGCTTTGGGACAGGGTGGTCCGGGGAGCTGTTTTTT	TRBD1	few	TRBV7-6	TRBJ2-2
CASSPGTGGTGREKLFF	TGTGCCAGCAGTCCCGGGACAGGGGGTACCGGGCGTGAAAAACTGTTTTTT	TRBD1	-	TRBV12-3/TRBV12-4	TRBJ1-4
CASSLKRGPYQETQYF	TGTGCCAGCAGCTTGAAGCGGGGGCCGTACCAAGAGACCCAGTACTTC	TRBD2	many	TRBV7-2	TRBJ2-5
CASSIGRASSYNEQFF	TGTGCCAGTAGTATAGGACGGGCTAGCTCCTACAATGAGCAGTTCTTC	-	few	TRBV19	TRBJ2-1
CATSRGVTRTYGYTF	TGTGCCACCAGCAGGGGGGTCACACGGACCTATGGCTACACCTTC	-	-	TRBV15	TRBJ1-2
CASSTSGTGVTGELFF	TGTGCCAGCAGCACGTCCGGGACAGGGGTAACCGGGGAGCTGTTTTTT	TRBD1	-	TRBV7-6	TRBJ2-2
CASSLALDRFPRSNEQYF	TGTGCCAGCAGCTTAGCGCTGGACAGGTTCCCTCGATCCAACGAGCAGTACTTC	TRBD1	few	TRBV7-6	TRBJ2-7
CASSEGGAEAFF	TGCGCCAGCAGCGAGGGGGGGGCTGAAGCTTTCTTT	-	-	TRBV5-1	TRBJ1-1
CASGDGTEQFF	TGTGCTAGTGGGGATGGGACGGAGCAGTTCTTC	-	few	TRBV12-5	TRBJ2-1
CSVAWDNFYGYTF	TGCAGCGTTGCCTGGGACAACTTCTATGGCTACACCTTC	-	few	TRBV29-1	TRBJ1-2
CASSIQRALSEQYF	TGTGCCAGCAGCATACAAAGGGCGCTAAGCGAGCAGTACTTC	-	-	TRBV5-6	TRBJ2-7